The 14 T cell receptor beta chains presented below share a single source sample, sequenced in a study of T cell responses to AZD1222 COVID-19 vaccine. Assay used: immunoSEQ multiplex PCR; TCRdb lists only in-frame clones, some missing. The data show around 100,000 clones, with approximately 92% seen just once and roughly 1.1% held by the top ten. The sequenced sample was peripheral blood, obtained on day 0 of AZD1222 vaccination. Receptor source: an adult in good health.

The chain joins TRBV20-1 to TRBJ2-1; 10 nucleotides match TRBD1. There are 17 residues in the CDR3. The V segment lost 3 bases and the J segment 4 bases; nucleotides outside the gene matches: 12. CDR1 and CDR2 from the germline V gene are DFQATT and SNEGSKA (reference sequence). CDR3 DNA: TGCAGTGCTAGTTTTGATGCGGGACAGGGGATTTACAATGAGCAGTTCTTC. It encodes CSASFDAGQGIYNEQFF.

The chain employs TRBV5-5 and TRBJ1-1; D call uncertain. Germline-derived CDR1 and CDR2 are SGHKS and YYEKEE (reference sequence). Trimming pared 7 bases from V and 6 bases from J, leaving 16 bases between. The CDR3 contains 13 residues. The CDR3 here is CASALGGTAEAFF. CDR3 bases: TGTGCCAGCGCTTTGGGAGGTACGGCTGAAGCTTTCTTT.

The count of this clone is one. The V call is TRBV9, the J call TRBJ1-5; possible D gene TRBD1, 6 bases. Germline CDR1 reads SGDLS; CDR2 reads YYNGEE. With 0 bases removed from V and 6 bases from J, the gap between germline ends came to 10 bases. This CDR3 region has 14 residues. CDR3 in DNA: TGTGCCAGCAGCGTAGGTGGGGGCGGTCAGCCCCAGCATTTT. Its translation: CASSVGGGGQPQHF.

The rearrangement links TRBV30 to TRBJ2-5, with D unresolved. Trimming shortened V by 4 bases and J by 5 bases, and 14 bases separated the two germline ends. The CDR3 totals 13 residues. CDR1 is GTSNPN and CDR2 is SVGIG in the germline V gene (reference sequence). CDR3 loop: CAWKPGPAETQYF. For the CDR3, the DNA is TGTGCCTGGAAACCAGGACCAGCGGAGACCCAGTACTTC.

The chain uses TRBV25-1 and TRBJ1-1; no clear D. Germline CDR1 is MGHDK and CDR2 is SYGVNS. Deletions cut 4 bases from V and 1 base from J, with 10 bases between. The CDR3 has 14 amino acids. CDR3 sequence (DNA): TGTGCCAGCAGTGTATCGGGGAGGAACACTGAAGCTTTCTTT. Translating gives CASSVSGRNTEAFF.

This chain connects TRBV9 to TRBJ2-6; TRBD2 aligns across 8 bases. Germline lookup yields CDR1 SGDLS and CDR2 YYNGEE. The CDR3 has 17 amino acids. V shed 4 bases, J shed 0 bases, and the junction held 6 bases outside the gene matches. In DNA form, the CDR3 reads TGTGCCAGCAGCATTAGCGGGGAAAGCTCTGGGGCCAACGTCCTGACTTTC. Encoded protein: CASSISGESSGANVLTF.

This chain connects TRBV5-1 to TRBJ2-3; 9 bases agree with TRBD1. The CDR3 runs 14 residues. Per germline, CDR1 SGHRS and CDR2 YFSETQ. With 0 bases clipped from V and 4 bases from J, the junction kept 0 bases outside the gene matches. CDR3 coding DNA: TGCGCCAGCAGCTTGGGGGACAGGGCAGATACGCAGTATTTT. This translates into CASSLGDRADTQYF.

The V gene is TRBV6-1, the J gene TRBJ1-2, with no clear D. V lost 0 bases, J lost 8 bases, and 13 bases lay in between. The CDR3 consists of 14 residues. Germline CDR1 reads MNHNS; CDR2 reads SASEGT. The DNA for the CDR3 is TGTGCCAGCAGTGAAGCGGGAAGGCCTGGCGGCTACACCTTC. It yields the protein CASSEAGRPGGYTF.

J is TRBJ2-5 and V is TRBV5-1; a possible D gene is TRBD2 (5 bases). There are 14 residues in the CDR3. Trimming removed 4 bases at V and 5 bases at J, with 15 bases between. Germline V CDR1 and CDR2: SGHRS, YFSETQ. This CDR3 is CASSITSWLETQYF. The DNA for the CDR3 is TGCGCCAGCAGCATTACTAGTTGGCTGGAGACCCAGTACTTC.

This chain links TRBV28 with TRBJ1-5; 11 bases map to TRBD1. Trimming removed 8 bases from V and 7 bases from J; junction bases left unmatched: 4. Looked up from germline, CDR1 is MDHEN and CDR2 is SYDVKM. The CDR3 is made up of 13 amino acids. CDR3 bases: TGTGCCAGCGGACAGGGGGCGCAGCAGCCCCAGCATTTT. This encodes CASGQGAQQPQHF. Full variable domain (outside the CDR3, taken from reference TRBV28 and TRBJ1-5): DVKVTQSSRYLVKRTGEKVFLECVQDMDHENMFWYRQDPGLGLRLIYFSYDVKMKEKGDIPEGYSVSREKKERFSLILESASTNQTSMYLCASGQGAQQPQHFGDGTRLSIL.

This clone was picked up a small number of times. The CDR3 here is CATRPRKGNEKLFF. The DNA for the CDR3 is TGTGCCACCAGACCCCGAAAGGGGAATGAAAAACTGTTTTTT. The chain joins TRBV15 to TRBJ1-4, with TRBD1 as a possible D gene (5 bases). This CDR3 contains 14 residues. The germline CDR1 and CDR2 sequences are LNHNV and YYDKDF (reference sequence). Trimming shortened V by 6 bases and J by 5 bases, and 13 bases separated the two germline ends.

This clone occurred a few times. V is TRBV27 and J is TRBJ2-7, with TRBD2 matching over 12 bases. Per the germline V gene, CDR1 is MNHEY and CDR2 is SMNVEV (reference sequence). This CDR3 region has 18 residues. Trimming cost V 4 bases and J 0 bases; bases outside gene matches: 10. The CDR3 bases are TGTGCCAGCAGTTCTAAGTCCGGGACTAGCGGGTTCTCCTACGAGCAGTACTTC. It yields the protein CASSSKSGTSGFSYEQYF.

The chain recombines TRBV5-1 with TRBJ1-1, with 7 positions matching TRBD1. Unmatched junction bases numbered 11, after V lost 0 bases and J lost 3 bases. Germline-derived CDR1 and CDR2 are SGHRS and YFSETQ. The CDR3 totals 17 residues. The CDR3 sequence is CASSLVRQGYRDTEAFF. CDR3 coding DNA: TGCGCCAGCAGCTTGGTCCGACAGGGATATCGGGACACTGAAGCTTTCTTT.

The gene calls are TRBV28 and TRBJ1-2; TRBD1 is a possible D gene (6 bases). The CDR3 has 15 residues. In germline, CDR1 is MDHEN, CDR2 SYDVKM. Trimming took 2 bases from V and 5 from J, leaving 15 bases between them. The CDR3 spells CASSLPLTGPYGYTF. CDR3 nucleotide sequence: TGTGCCAGCAGTTTACCACTTACAGGGCCTTATGGCTACACCTTC.